What follows are 21 T cell receptor beta chains derived from one specimen sequenced in a study of T cells in localized non-small cell lung cancer. Measured with immunoSEQ multiplex PCR; TCRdb has only the in-frame clones, and not every one. The top ten hold less than 6% of the sample, which has about 30,000 clones, about nine tenths seen once. The sample here was PBMCs, taken before any cancer treatment. Receptors were obtained from a man aged 35 to 70 with stage II lung adenocarcinoma.

This sequence joins TRBV2 and TRBJ1-4; the match to TRBD1 covers 9 bases. V dropped 10 bases and J dropped 8; count of bases not matched to a gene: 8. CDR1 and CDR2 from the germline V gene are SNHLY and FYNNEI. This CDR3 has 13 residues. The CDR3: CATTGGGKEKLFF. DNA for the CDR3: TGTGCCACCACAGGGGGCGGTAAGGAAAAACTGTTTTTT.

CDR3 in amino acids: CASSRSEVEEQYF. The CDR3 DNA reads TGTGCCAGCTCACGCTCGGAGGTGGAGGAGCAGTACTTC. The chain is built from TRBV18 and TRBJ2-5, with TRBD2 as a possible D gene (5 bases). Trimming cost V 4 bases and J 11 bases, with 17 bases left between them. Germline V gene data show CDR1 as KGHSH and CDR2 as LQKENI. This CDR3 has 13 residues.

The rearrangement links TRBV11-2 to TRBJ2-2; TRBD2 is a possible D gene (5 bases). This CDR3 is built from 15 residues. The V gene lost 2 bases and the J gene lost 5 bases, with 12 bases spanning the gap. Germline CDR1 reads SGHAT; CDR2 reads FQNNGV. As DNA, the CDR3 is TGTGCCAGCAGCTTAAGTACGGGAAGGACCGGGGAGCTGTTTTTT. Translation gives CASSLSTGRTGELFF. The variable domain in full, with the rest retrieved from reference TRBV11-2 and TRBJ2-2, is EAGVAQSPRYKIIEKRQSVAFWCNPISGHATLYWYQQILGQGPKLLIQFQNNGVVDDSQLPKDRFSAERLKGVDSTLKIQPAKLEDSAVYLCASSLSTGRTGELFFGEGSRLTVL.

The chain couples TRBV11-1 to TRBJ2-2; 9 nucleotides line up with TRBD1. The length of the CDR3 is 14 residues. Looked up from germline, CDR1 is SGHAT and CDR2 is FQDESV (reference sequence). Germline trimming cut 5 bases from V and 7 bases from J; bases unmatched to any gene: 5. As DNA, the CDR3 is TGTGCCAGCAGCCCGGGACAGGGAAACGGGGAGCTGTTTTTT. Translated, it gives CASSPGQGNGELFF.

V and J are TRBV10-3 and TRBJ2-7, with 9 bases aligning to TRBD1. V was pared by 6 bases and J by 6 bases, with 15 bases of the junction left unmatched. This CDR3 contains 16 residues. Germline values: CDR1 ENHRY, CDR2 SYGVKD. CDR3: CAIRPAPGTGTREQYF. The CDR3 DNA sequence: TGTGCCATCAGGCCAGCCCCCGGGACAGGGACCCGCGAGCAGTACTTC.

V gene TRBV5-6 combines with J gene TRBJ2-7; D is unresolved. Germline assignment: CDR1 SGHDT and CDR2 YYEEEE. The V gene lost 0 bases and the J gene lost 1 base, with 5 bases spanning the gap. The CDR3 totals 13 residues. The DNA of the CDR3 is TGTGCCAGCAGCTTGGGGCGGTCCTACGAGCAGTACTTC. This sequence encodes CASSLGRSYEQYF. Looking up the rest from reference TRBV5-6 and TRBJ2-7 gives the full variable domain: DAGVTQSPTHLIKTRGQQVTLRCSPKSGHDTVSWYQQALGQGPQFIFQYYEEEERQRGNFPDRFSGHQFPNYSSELNVNALLLGDSALYLCASSLGRSYEQYFGPGTRLTVT.

The chain recombines TRBV10-3 with TRBJ2-3; 8 bases agree with TRBD2. The germline gives CDR1 ENHRY, CDR2 SYGVKD. Unmatched junction bases numbered 0, after V lost 2 bases and J lost 5 bases. The length of the CDR3 is 13 residues. In nucleotides, the CDR3 is TGTGCCATCAGTGAGCGGGAGGGAGATACGCAGTATTTT. It is translated as CAISEREGDTQYF.

The chain employs TRBV7-3 and TRBJ1-1; unclear D gene. Trimming removed 5 bases at V and 7 bases at J, with 14 bases between. Per germline, CDR1 SGHTA and CDR2 FQGTGA. The CDR3 consists of 13 residues. CDR3 DNA sequence: TGTGCCAGCAGCATCCCGGGCCTAAATGAAGCTTTCTTT. As protein: CASSIPGLNEAFF.

The DNA for the CDR3 is TGCGCCAGCAGTGAGTCGCGGGGCCAAAGGGAGACCCAGTACTTC. Protein sequence: CASSESRGQRETQYF. The chain carries TRBV10-1 and TRBJ2-5, with D possibly TRBD2 on 6 matching bases. In germline, CDR1 is WNHNN, CDR2 SYGVQD (reference sequence). The CDR3 is made up of 15 amino acids. The ends were cut back, 0 bases at V and 5 bases at J, with 13 bases in the middle.

A single count supports this clone. This chain uses TRBV29-1 with TRBJ2-7; 11 bases are a match to TRBD2. Looked up from germline, CDR1 is SQVTM and CDR2 is ANQGSEA. The trim removed 4 bases at V and 3 bases at J, leaving 2 bases unmatched. This CDR3 region has 13 residues. CDR3 loop: CSVVSGRDYEQYF. The CDR3 DNA is TGCAGCGTTGTTAGCGGGAGGGACTACGAGCAGTACTTC.

V gene TRBV5-6 combines with J gene TRBJ1-3; maybe TRBD1 (6 bases). The V gene's germline CDR1 is SGHDT and CDR2 YYEEEE. The V end was cut by 4 bases, the J end by 1 base, with 15 bases between. The CDR3 extends over 16 amino acids. The CDR3 DNA reads as TGTGCCAGCAGCCCGGGGGCCCTACTGTCTGGAAACACCATATATTTT. This sequence encodes CASSPGALLSGNTIYF.

The chain joins TRBV9 to TRBJ2-3; the D is unclear. The germline V gene has CDR1 SGDLS and CDR2 YYNGEE. V lost 0 bases and J 2 bases, leaving 7 bases between the germline ends. CDR3 length equals 14 residues. The CDR3 DNA is TGTGCCAGCAGCGTAGCTGCGCCCACAGATACGCAGTATTTT. Its translation is CASSVAAPTDTQYF. The variable domain in full, completed from reference TRBV9 and TRBJ2-3, reads DSGVTQTPKHLITATGQRVTLRCSPRSGDLSVYWYQQSLDQGLQFLIQYYNGEERAKGNILERFSAQQFPDLHSELNLSSLELGDSALYFCASSVAAPTDTQYFGPGTRLTVL.

This clone appeared a single time. The rearrangement uses TRBV5-1 and TRBJ2-3; D remains ambiguous. Germline values: CDR1 SGHRS, CDR2 YFSETQ. Deletions cut 4 bases from V and 5 bases from J, with 11 bases between. The CDR3 consists of 13 residues. CDR3: CASSPFDIDTQYF. For the CDR3, the DNA is TGCGCCAGCAGCCCGTTCGACATAGATACGCAGTATTTT.

This chain joins TRBV30 and TRBJ2-3, with D perhaps matching TRBD2 (6 bases). V lost 3 bases to trimming and J lost 5 bases, with 18 bases between them. CDR3 length equals 15 residues. Germline lookup yields CDR1 GTSNPN and CDR2 SVGIG (reference sequence). CDR3 sequence reads: CAWRRYSGEVDTQYF. For the CDR3, the DNA is TGTGCCTGGAGGCGCTATAGCGGAGAGGTAGATACGCAGTATTTT.

The chain carries TRBV7-9 and TRBJ2-5; D is perhaps TRBD2 (6 bases). CDR1 and CDR2 from the germline V gene are SEHNR and FQNEAQ (reference sequence). This CDR3 region has 15 residues. V dropped 3 bases and J dropped 7 bases, with 18 bases sitting between them. The CDR3 is CASSFTGTAGGTQYF. The CDR3 coding sequence is TGTGCCAGCAGCTTCACCGGGACGGCCGGGGGGACCCAGTACTTC.

This chain links TRBV10-2 with TRBJ2-1; D is possibly TRBD2 (5 bases). The germline V gene has CDR1 WSHSY and CDR2 SAAADI. The CDR3 has 15 residues. Trimming stripped 7 bases from V and 1 base from J, with 14 bases between. CDR3 DNA sequence: TGCGCCAGCAATGCCGAGGGAATTTCCTACAATGAGCAGTTCTTC. This gives the protein CASNAEGISYNEQFF.

The chain links TRBV15 to TRBJ2-7, with D perhaps matching TRBD2 (5 bases). CDR3 length: 13 amino acids. The V gene's germline CDR1 is LNHNV and CDR2 YYDKDF (reference sequence). Trimming took 5 bases from V and 6 from J, leaving 14 bases between them. The CDR3 nucleotides are TGTGCCACCAGCTTGGGCCCTGGAGGCGAGCAGTACTTC. It translates to CATSLGPGGEQYF. Drawing the rest from reference TRBV15 and TRBJ2-7, the complete variable domain is DAMVIQNPRYQVTQFGKPVTLSCSQTLNHNVMYWYQQKSSQAPKLLFHYYDKDFNNEADTPDNFQSRRPNTSFCFLDIRSPGLGDTAMYLCATSLGPGGEQYFGPGTRLTVT.

The DNA for the CDR3 is TGCGCCAGCAGCCAGTGGGACAGGGGGACCAAAAACATTCAGTACTTC. Translation: CASSQWDRGTKNIQYF. The chain joins TRBV4-3 to TRBJ2-4; 11 bases are a match to TRBD1. After removal of 3 bases from V and 2 bases from J, the junction contained 3 bases not matched to a gene. The CDR3 is 16 residues long. Germline loops: CDR1 LGHNA, CDR2 YSLEER.

The chain is built from TRBV19 and TRBJ1-5; the D gene is possibly TRBD1 (5 bases). The CDR3 sequence is 16 residues long. Germline V gene sequence: CDR1 LNHDA, CDR2 SQIVND (reference sequence). The ends were cut back, 2 bases at V and 3 bases at J, with 14 bases in the middle. The CDR3 is CASSIRGLTPNQPQHF. In nucleotides, the CDR3 is TGTGCCAGTAGTATAAGGGGTCTGACCCCCAATCAGCCCCAGCATTTT.

The CDR3 region is CATAGGRGGKTEAFF. The DNA for the CDR3 is TGTGCCACCGCCGGGGGGCGGGGGGGGAAGACTGAAGCTTTCTTT. V and J are TRBV2 and TRBJ1-1; a weak D match, TRBD1 (6 bases). The V gene's germline CDR1 is SNHLY and CDR2 FYNNEI. The germline V and J ends were trimmed by 10 bases and 5 bases, with 23 bases remaining between them. The CDR3 covers 15 residues.

The chain links TRBV11-2 to TRBJ2-2; D perhaps matches TRBD1 (6 bases). V lost 3 bases and J lost 3, with 11 bases in between. The CDR3 is made up of 15 amino acids. CDR1 is SGHAT and CDR2 is FQNNGV in the germline V gene. The CDR3 loop is CASSFGTSYTGELFF. The CDR3 DNA reads TGTGCCAGCAGCTTTGGGACAAGCTACACCGGGGAGCTGTTTTTT. The full variable domain, with the rest looked up from reference TRBV11-2 and TRBJ2-2, is EAGVAQSPRYKIIEKRQSVAFWCNPISGHATLYWYQQILGQGPKLLIQFQNNGVVDDSQLPKDRFSAERLKGVDSTLKIQPAKLEDSAVYLCASSFGTSYTGELFFGEGSRLTVL.